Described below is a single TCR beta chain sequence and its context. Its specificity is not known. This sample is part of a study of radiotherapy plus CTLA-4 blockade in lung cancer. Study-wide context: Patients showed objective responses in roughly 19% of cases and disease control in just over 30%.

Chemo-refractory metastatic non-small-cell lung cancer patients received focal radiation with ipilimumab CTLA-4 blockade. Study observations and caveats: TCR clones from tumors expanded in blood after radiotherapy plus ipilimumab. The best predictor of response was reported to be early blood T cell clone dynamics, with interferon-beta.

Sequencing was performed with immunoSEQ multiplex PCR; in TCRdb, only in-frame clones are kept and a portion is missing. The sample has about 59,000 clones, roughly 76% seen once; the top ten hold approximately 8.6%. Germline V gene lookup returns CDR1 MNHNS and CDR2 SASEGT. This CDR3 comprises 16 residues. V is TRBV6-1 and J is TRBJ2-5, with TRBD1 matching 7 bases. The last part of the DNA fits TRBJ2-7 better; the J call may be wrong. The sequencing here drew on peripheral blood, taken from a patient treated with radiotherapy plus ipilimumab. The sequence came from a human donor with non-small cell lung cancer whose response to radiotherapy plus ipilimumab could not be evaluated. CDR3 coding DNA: TGTGCCAGCAGTGCAGATGGGGGACAGCCGAACTACGAGCAGTACTTC. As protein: CASSADGGQPNYEQYF.